The 17 T cell receptor beta chains in this list originate from one sample, sequenced in a study of HIV-infected patients and healthy controls. Roughly three months, about 14 weeks, into antiretroviral therapy, follow-up blood was collected. The repertoire came from unfractionated whole blood and reflected all unsorted peripheral T cells. Alpha and beta constant-region primers primed reverse transcription of around 0.5 ug RNA. Using multiplexing indices, alpha and beta chain libraries were generated apart by chain-specific third strand synthesis. TCRdb called the 5' RACE reads again in MiXCR, with one record for every CDR3 protein. This repertoire shows some 8,600 distinct CDR3 sequences, roughly 9% found once; its top ten account for around a tenth. The sequenced sample was blood, obtained during antiretroviral therapy. These receptors were taken from an adult with HIV infection.

This clonotype was seen at least ten times. V and J are TRBV29-1 and TRBJ1-1, with a tentative D call TRBD1 (5 bases). This CDR3 comprises 11 residues. The V gene's germline CDR1 is SQVTM and CDR2 ANQGSEA. V lost 3 bases to trimming and J lost 8 bases, with 10 bases between them. The CDR3 spells CSVDPQGEAFF. The CDR3 DNA sequence: TGCAGCGTTGATCCCCAGGGCGAAGCTTTCTTT.

This clonotype is labeled medium-sized (0.01 to 0.1%). The genes are TRBV29-1 and TRBJ2-6; TRBD1 matches 11 bases. With 5 bases clipped from V and 1 base from J, the junction kept 7 bases outside the gene matches. This CDR3 has 17 amino acids. In germline, CDR1 is SQVTM, CDR2 ANQGSEA. The CDR3 reads CSVYGQGAISGANVLTF. CDR3 nucleotides: TGCAGCGTTTATGGACAGGGGGCAATTTCTGGGGCCAACGTCCTGACTTTC. Supplemented by reference TRBV29-1 and TRBJ2-6, the full variable domain reads SAVISQKPSRDICQRGTSLTIQCQVDSQVTMMFWYRQQPGQSLTLIATANQGSEATYESGFVIDKFPISRPNLTFSTLTVSNMSPEDSSIYLCSVYGQGAISGANVLTFGAGSRLTVL.

This clonotype qualifies as medium-sized. The chain is built from TRBV10-3 and TRBJ2-7, with 8 bases matching TRBD1. The length of the CDR3 is 15 residues. V dropped 10 bases and J dropped 6; count of bases not matched to a gene: 17. Germline CDR1 reads ENHRY; CDR2 reads SYGVKD. CDR3 in amino acids: CATLGPGGGQGEQYF. The CDR3 bases are TGTGCCACCTTAGGTCCAGGGGGCGGTCAGGGCGAGCAGTACTTC.

This clonotype counts as medium-sized (0.01 to 0.1%). The chain recombines TRBV5-1 with TRBJ2-5; a possible D gene is TRBD2 (7 bases). This CDR3 has 16 amino acids. V shed 4 bases and J shed 1 base, with 17 bases lying between them. Looked up from germline, CDR1 is SGHRS and CDR2 is YFSETQ. The CDR3: CASSPGRGTFQETQYF. The CDR3 DNA is TGCGCCAGCAGCCCGGGGAGGGGGACCTTCCAAGAGACCCAGTACTTC.

This chain uses TRBV5-1 with TRBJ2-4, with a weak D call TRBD1 (6 bases). The CDR3 has 17 amino acids. In germline, CDR1 is SGHRS, CDR2 YFSETQ. The V end was cut by 3 bases, the J end by 2 bases, with 18 bases between. CDR3 DNA sequence: TGCGCCAGCAGCTCTACGCCCCCGGGACACTCCAAAAACATTCAGTACTTC. Amino acids: CASSSTPPGHSKNIQYF.

Note on this clonotype: A read error may produce the germline difference seen at one junction end. The rearrangement links TRBV6-2 or TRBV6-3 to TRBJ2-4; weak D call: TRBD1 (5 bases). The CDR3 is made up of 14 amino acids. In germline, CDR1 is MNHEY, CDR2 SVGEGT. CDR3 DNA: TGTGGCAGCAGTCGACAGCTAGCCAAAAACATTCAGTACTTC. Its translation: CGSSRQLAKNIQYF.

This clonotype ranks as medium-sized. The V call is TRBV18, the J call TRBJ2-7, with a weak D call TRBD2 (6 bases). V gave up 0 bases and J gave up 1 base, with 10 bases separating them. CDR1 is KGHSH and CDR2 is LQKENI in the germline V gene. This CDR3 is built from 15 residues. CDR3 bases: TGTGCCAGCTCACCACCGACCGCGGGGTCCTACGAGCAGTACTTC. As protein: CASSPPTAGSYEQYF.

This clonotype has at least ten counts. The rearrangement joins TRBV28 to TRBJ2-1, with D hard to call. From germline, CDR1 is MDHEN and CDR2 SYDVKM. The CDR3 extends over 15 amino acids. V was pared by 5 bases and J by 5 bases, with 16 bases between. The CDR3 bases are TGTGCCAGCAGTCCCCTTCTTGACCCGAACAATGAGCAGTTCTTC. It specifies CASSPLLDPNNEQFF.

This clonotype turned up a few times. The chain is built from TRBV6-6 and TRBJ2-1, with a possible D match to TRBD2 (7 bases). Trimming removed 7 bases from V and 7 bases from J, with 17 bases in between. Per the germline V gene, CDR1 is MNHNY and CDR2 is SVGAGI (reference sequence). The CDR3 is 14 amino acids. CDR3 in amino acids: CASTLGGPWNEQFF. CDR3 coding DNA: TGTGCCAGCACCTTGGGGGGGCCTTGGAATGAGCAGTTCTTC.

This clonotype was observed a handful of times. The V and J genes are TRBV11-2 and TRBJ1-1; 7 bases match TRBD1. The CDR3 totals 15 residues. V was pared by 5 bases and J by 0 bases, with 6 bases of the junction left unmatched. Germline CDR1 reads SGHAT; CDR2 reads FQNNGV. This CDR3 is CASSPEQGMNTEAFF. CDR3 DNA sequence: TGTGCCAGCAGCCCGGAACAGGGGATGAACACTGAAGCTTTCTTT. Drawing the rest from reference TRBV11-2 and TRBJ1-1, the complete variable domain is EAGVAQSPRYKIIEKRQSVAFWCNPISGHATLYWYQQILGQGPKLLIQFQNNGVVDDSQLPKDRFSAERLKGVDSTLKIQPAKLEDSAVYLCASSPEQGMNTEAFFGQGTRLTVV.

This clonotype was detected many times. The V and J genes are TRBV28 and TRBJ2-7, with 8 bases matching TRBD1. CDR1 is MDHEN, CDR2 SYDVKM, per germline. V dropped 6 bases and J dropped 2; count of bases not matched to a gene: 6. This CDR3 has 14 residues. The CDR3 coding sequence is TGTGCCAGCAGCCTGGGACAGGATACCTACGAGCAGTACTTC. It translates to CASSLGQDTYEQYF.

This clonotype has at least ten counts. The gene calls are TRBV28 and TRBJ1-5, with no clear D. Trimming pared 3 bases from V and 7 bases from J, leaving 13 bases between. CDR1 is MDHEN and CDR2 is SYDVKM in the germline V gene. The CDR3 is made up of 14 amino acids. Written as DNA, the CDR3 is TGTGCCAGCAGTTTTTCCGAGGTGGGGCAGCCCCAGCATTTT. Translated: CASSFSEVGQPQHF.

This clonotype rates as medium-sized. CDR3 loop: CASSIGLDVDEQFF. CDR3 sequence (DNA): TGTGCCAGCAGCATCGGACTAGACGTGGATGAGCAGTTCTTC. V and J are TRBV7-8 and TRBJ2-1; TRBD2 matches at 7 bases. CDR1 is SGHVS, CDR2 FQNEAQ, per germline. The V segment lost 5 bases and the J segment 8 bases; nucleotides outside the gene matches: 9. This CDR3 has 14 amino acids.

This clonotype appeared many times. The chain has TRBV19 and TRBJ2-5; 8 bases match TRBD1. V shed 4 bases, J shed 1 base, and the junction held 14 bases outside the gene matches. Per germline, CDR1 LNHDA and CDR2 SQIVND (reference sequence). This CDR3 has 18 amino acids. CDR3 sequence: CASSTKTGASSTQETQYF. Here the CDR3 DNA reads TGTGCCAGTAGTACCAAGACAGGGGCCTCCTCAACCCAAGAGACCCAGTACTTC.

This clonotype was seen repeatedly, ten times or more. This chain connects TRBV11-2 to TRBJ2-3, with D possibly being TRBD1 (5 bases). The CDR3 loop spans 17 amino acids. The V end was cut by 4 bases, the J end by 4 bases, with 21 bases between. The germline V gene has CDR1 SGHAT and CDR2 FQNNGV. The CDR3 sequence is CASSSVLNRWSSDTQYF. The CDR3 nucleotides are TGTGCCAGCAGCTCGGTATTAAACAGGTGGTCTTCAGATACGCAGTATTTT.

This clonotype has more than one count but fewer than ten. The chain combines TRBV28 with TRBJ1-5; D gene unclear. CDR3 length equals 16 residues. Germline CDR1 is MDHEN and CDR2 is SYDVKM. The ends were cut back, 2 bases at V and 1 base at J, with 12 bases in the middle. The CDR3 bases are TGTGCCAGCAGTTTAGATTCGCACAGAAGCAATCAGCCCCAGCATTTT. This sequence encodes CASSLDSHRSNQPQHF.

This clonotype was recorded a few times. V gene TRBV29-1 combines with J gene TRBJ1-5, with D perhaps TRBD1 (6 bases). Germline loops: CDR1 SQVTM, CDR2 ANQGSEA. Trimming removed 3 bases at V and 4 bases at J, with 13 bases between. The CDR3 length is 14 residues. CDR3 DNA sequence: TGCAGCGTTGAGACAGGACAGCCAAATCAGCCCCAGCATTTT. It codes for CSVETGQPNQPQHF.